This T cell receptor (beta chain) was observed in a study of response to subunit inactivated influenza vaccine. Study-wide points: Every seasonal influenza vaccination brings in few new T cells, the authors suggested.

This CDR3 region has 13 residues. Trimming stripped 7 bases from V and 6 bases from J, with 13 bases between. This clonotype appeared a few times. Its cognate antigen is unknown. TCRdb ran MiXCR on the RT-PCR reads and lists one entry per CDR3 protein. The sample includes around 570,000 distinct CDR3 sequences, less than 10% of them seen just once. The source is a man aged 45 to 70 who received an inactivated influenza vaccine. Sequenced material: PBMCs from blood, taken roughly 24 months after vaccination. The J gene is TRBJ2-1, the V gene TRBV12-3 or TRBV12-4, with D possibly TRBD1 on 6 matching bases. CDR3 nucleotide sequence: TGTGCCAGCAACCTGAGAGGGGGCAATGAGCAGTTCTTC. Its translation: CASNLRGGNEQFF.